Below, 32 T cell receptor beta chains from the same sample are listed, as sequenced in a study of T-cell memory formation after mild COVID-19. TCRdb redid the calling of the 5' RACE reads with MiXCR, one entry per CDR3 protein. Of 470,000 or so distinct CDR3 sequences detected, around a quarter appear once; the ten largest clones hold around 13%. Sequencing was performed on PBMCs or a T cell subset sorted from them (not recorded which). Source of these receptors: an adult woman who had mild COVID-19 (a few samples of this study predate the infection). Cell type and time point are not known.

In this sample, this clonotype turned up a few times. V is TRBV7-9 and J is TRBJ1-2; D remains ambiguous. The CDR3 spans 11 residues. The germline gives CDR1 SEHNR, CDR2 FQNEAQ (reference sequence). V lost 5 bases and J lost 11, with 12 bases in between. The CDR3 here is CASSLTGRYTF. The DNA of the CDR3 is TGTGCCAGCAGCCTTACCGGCAGGTACACCTTC. Full variable domain (outside the CDR3, taken from reference TRBV7-9 and TRBJ1-2): DTGVSQNPRHKITKRGQNVTFRCDPISEHNRLYWYRQTLGQGPEFLTYFQNEAQLEKSRLLSDRFSAERPKGSFSTLEIQRTEQGDSAMYLCASSLTGRYTFGSGTRLTVV.

This clonotype was counted between two and nine times. This chain connects TRBV9 to TRBJ2-3; D might be TRBD1 or TRBD2, each matching 5 bases. The V gene lost 2 bases and the J gene lost 5 bases, with 9 bases spanning the gap. Germline CDR1 reads SGDLS; CDR2 reads YYNGEE. The CDR3 totals 13 residues. DNA of the CDR3: TGTGCCAGCAGCGTCGGGACGGTAGATACGCAGTATTTT. The encoded protein is CASSVGTVDTQYF.

The CDR3 nucleotides read TGTGCCAGCAGCCAAGACTCGGGGGGGACTGAAGCTTTCTTT. This codes for CASSQDSGGTEAFF. The rearrangement uses TRBV3-1 and TRBJ1-1; possible D gene TRBD1, 5 bases. This CDR3 is built from 14 residues. Trimming pared 0 bases from V and 5 bases from J, leaving 10 bases between. Germline V lookup: CDR1 LGHDT, CDR2 YNNKEL (reference sequence).

This clonotype was detected a few times. The chain's CDR3 is CASSLEGQGVPTGELFF. CDR3 DNA sequence: TGCGCCAGCAGCTTGGAAGGCCAGGGGGTTCCCACCGGGGAGCTGTTTTTT. The V call is TRBV5-1, the J call TRBJ2-2, with 7 nucleotides matching TRBD1. Unmatched junction bases numbered 9, after V lost 0 bases and J lost 4 bases. CDR1 SGHRS and CDR2 YFSETQ come from the germline V gene. The CDR3 is 17 amino acids.

In this sample, this clonotype turned up a few times. The chain links TRBV5-1 to TRBJ2-3; no clear D. The CDR3 totals 12 residues. Between the trimmed V and J ends, which lost 3 bases and 7 bases, there was a span of 9 bases. CDR1 and CDR2 from the germline V gene are SGHRS and YFSETQ. In DNA, the CDR3 is TGCGCCAGCAGCTCCGACCCAAATACGCAGTATTTT. Residues: CASSSDPNTQYF. Filled out from reference TRBV5-1 and TRBJ2-3, the complete variable domain reads KAGVTQTPRYLIKTRGQQVTLSCSPISGHRSVSWYQQTPGQGLQFLFEYFSETQRNKGNFPGRFSGRQFSNSRSEMNVSTLELGDSALYLCASSSDPNTQYFGPGTRLTVL.

This chain links TRBV14 with TRBJ2-4, with 11 bases matching TRBD2. The V and J ends lost 4 bases and 5 bases, in that order; junction bases with no gene match: 1. CDR3 size: 14 residues. Germline V gene lookup returns CDR1 SGHDN and CDR2 FVKESK. The DNA for the CDR3 is TGTGCCAGCAGCCTGGGACTAGCGGAAAACATTCAGTACTTC. It translates to CASSLGLAENIQYF.

V usage is TRBV7-9 and J usage is TRBJ2-7, with 7 bases identical to TRBD1. Germline V gene sequence: CDR1 SEHNR, CDR2 FQNEAQ (reference sequence). CDR3 length: 14 residues. With V trimmed by 5 bases and J by 3 bases, 7 bases remained unmatched. The CDR3 here is CASSPRDSFYEQYF. As DNA, the CDR3 is TGTGCCAGCAGCCCTCGGGACAGCTTCTACGAGCAGTACTTC.

This clonotype showed up just a few times. V is TRBV7-2 and J is TRBJ2-1; no clear D gene. Between the trimmed V and J ends, which lost 7 bases and 3 bases, there was a span of 13 bases. Germline V gene data show CDR1 as SGHTA and CDR2 as FQGNSA. This CDR3 spans 14 amino acids. CDR3 amino acids: CASNSGPGYNEQFF. The CDR3 DNA is TGTGCCAGCAACTCCGGACCGGGCTACAATGAGCAGTTCTTC.

This clonotype was observed many times. The CDR3 DNA is TGTGCCAGGGGCTCCTACAATGAGCAGTTCTTC. It codes for CARGSYNEQFF. V gene TRBV2 combines with J gene TRBJ2-1; D is undetermined. Germline V gives CDR1 SNHLY, CDR2 FYNNEI. V lost 9 bases and J lost 0, with 3 bases in between. This CDR3 is built from 11 residues.

Concerning this clonotype: A much larger clone lies a single base off, so this may be a read error. This rearrangement joins TRBV5-4 to TRBJ2-5; a possible D gene is TRBD1 (6 bases). Trimming shortened V by 1 base and J by 0 bases, and 10 bases separated the two germline ends. This CDR3 comprises 15 residues. CDR1 SGHNT and CDR2 YYREEE come from the germline V gene (reference sequence). CDR3 DNA sequence: TGTGCCAGCAGCTTGTTTCAGGGGTACCAAGAGACCCAGTACTTC. It translates to CASSLFQGYQETQYF.

This clonotype was counted between two and nine times. CDR3 sequence (DNA): TGTGCCAGCAGCAGAACGGGACAGCGGTCCTACGAGCAGTACTTC. It is translated as CASSRTGQRSYEQYF. The chain employs TRBV7-9 and TRBJ2-7; 7 bases fit TRBD1. The CDR3 runs 15 residues. CDR1 and CDR2 (germline): SEHNR, FQNEAQ (reference sequence). V trimming: 5 bases; J trimming: 1 base; junction bases outside the gene matches: 8.

The genes are TRBV6-5 and TRBJ2-3; D call uncertain. The CDR3 has 15 residues. Looked up from germline, CDR1 is MNHEY and CDR2 is SVGAGI. Between the trimmed V and J ends, which lost 1 base and 3 bases, there was a span of 11 bases. The CDR3 region has the DNA TGTGCCAGCAGTTACTACCGGCCCGGAACAGATACGCAGTATTTT. This codes for CASSYYRPGTDTQYF.

This chain connects TRBV15 to TRBJ1-1; D gene unclear. The length of the CDR3 is 12 residues. Per germline, CDR1 LNHNV and CDR2 YYDKDF (reference sequence). V gave up 2 bases and J gave up 4 bases, with 5 bases separating them. The CDR3 is CATSRSRTEAFF. CDR3 in DNA: TGTGCCACCAGCAGATCTCGCACTGAAGCTTTCTTT.

V gene TRBV7-3 combines with J gene TRBJ1-6; maybe TRBD1 (6 bases). The V gene's germline CDR1 is SGHTA and CDR2 FQGTGA. V was trimmed by 5 bases and J by 10 bases, leaving 15 bases between them. The CDR3 is 14 amino acids. CDR3 amino acids: CASSTGSLGSPLHF. For the CDR3, the DNA is TGTGCCAGCAGCACAGGGTCTCTAGGATCACCCCTCCACTTT.

This clonotype was observed a few times. The chain combines TRBV5-1 with TRBJ2-2; TRBD1 might be the D (5 bases). Germline values: CDR1 SGHRS, CDR2 YFSETQ. The CDR3 runs 16 residues. The V end was cut by 0 bases, the J end by 2 bases, with 11 bases between. CDR3 sequence reads: CASSLAGLPNTGELFF. The CDR3 bases are TGCGCCAGCAGCTTGGCAGGGCTTCCAAACACCGGGGAGCTGTTTTTT.

The V and J genes are TRBV30 and TRBJ1-1, with D tentatively TRBD1 (6 bases). The germline CDR1 and CDR2 sequences are GTSNPN and SVGIG (reference sequence). The CDR3 consists of 13 residues. The V end lost 0 bases, the J end lost 11 bases, and 16 bases lay between the germline ends. The CDR3: CAWSVPGTPAAFF. The CDR3 nucleotides are TGTGCCTGGAGTGTACCGGGGACACCGGCCGCTTTCTTT.

There are a few counts of this clonotype. The chain couples TRBV7-9 to TRBJ2-1; D is undetermined. The CDR3 runs to 13 residues. V shed 4 bases and J shed 7 bases, with 11 bases lying between them. Germline V gene lookup returns CDR1 SEHNR and CDR2 FQNEAQ (reference sequence). The CDR3 sequence: CASSSPPWNEQFF. Here the CDR3 DNA reads TGTGCCAGCAGCTCCCCGCCTTGGAATGAGCAGTTCTTC.

The chain links TRBV24-1 to TRBJ2-7; D is possibly TRBD1 or TRBD2 (5 bases each). Trimming removed 4 bases at V and 3 bases at J, with 15 bases between. CDR1 and CDR2 from the germline V gene are KGHDR and SFDVKD. The CDR3 has 15 amino acids. CDR3 region: CATSDHRDGGYEQYF. The DNA of the CDR3 is TGTGCCACCAGTGACCACCGGGACGGAGGCTACGAGCAGTACTTC.

V is TRBV4-1 and J is TRBJ2-2, with TRBD1 matching over 10 bases. The CDR3 contains 17 residues. The V and J ends lost 0 bases and 5 bases, in that order; junction bases with no gene match: 6. Germline CDR1 reads MGHRA; CDR2 reads YSYEKL. The CDR3 reads CASSQDVAGQGTGELFF. The CDR3 DNA reads as TGCGCCAGCAGCCAAGATGTGGCGGGACAGGGGACCGGGGAGCTGTTTTTT.

The V gene is TRBV2, the J gene TRBJ1-2; 7 nucleotides match TRBD1. Per the germline V gene, CDR1 is SNHLY and CDR2 is FYNNEI. This CDR3 is built from 15 residues. With V trimmed by 0 bases and J by 0 bases, 1 base remained unmatched. In DNA form, the CDR3 reads TGTGCCAGCAGTGAAGCGGGACAGCCTAACTATGGCTACACCTTC. The encoded protein is CASSEAGQPNYGYTF.

This CDR3 reads CAIRLDSSYEQYF. DNA of the CDR3: TGTGCCATCAGGTTGGACAGCTCCTACGAGCAGTACTTC. The chain has TRBV10-3 and TRBJ2-7, with D possibly TRBD1 on 6 matching bases. Trimming took off 6 bases at V and 0 bases at J, with 9 bases between the two ends. This CDR3 is built from 13 residues. Germline V CDR1 and CDR2: ENHRY, SYGVKD.

The count of this clonotype is one. The chain combines TRBV18 with TRBJ2-1; D is ambiguous. Per the germline V gene, CDR1 is KGHSH and CDR2 is LQKENI. CDR3 length: 12 residues. Deletions cut 4 bases from V and 9 bases from J, with 10 bases between. The CDR3 nucleotides are TGTGCCAGCTCACTCCCTACCGGTGAGCAGTTCTTC. Residues: CASSLPTGEQFF. Complete variable domain (other parts from reference TRBV18 and TRBJ2-1): NAGVMQNPRHLVRRRGQEARLRCSPMKGHSHVYWYRQLPEEGLKFMVYLQKENIIDESGMPKERFSAEFPKEGPSILRIQQVVRGDSAAYFCASSLPTGEQFFGPGTRLTVL.

This rearrangement joins TRBV20-1 to TRBJ2-2; D gene unclear. Trimming left V 2 bases short and J 6 bases short, with 4 bases between. CDR1 DFQATT and CDR2 SNEGSKA come from the germline V gene (reference sequence). This CDR3 is 11 amino acids long. The CDR3 is CSARWSGELFF. DNA for the CDR3: TGCAGTGCTAGATGGTCCGGGGAGCTGTTTTTT.

This rearrangement joins TRBV12-3 or TRBV12-4 to TRBJ2-5; D remains unclear. The CDR3 extends over 17 amino acids. Trimming took 2 bases from V and 0 from J, leaving 16 bases between them. The CDR3: CASSLNSRGKYQETQYF. The CDR3 coding sequence is TGTGCCAGCAGTTTAAACTCTCGCGGAAAGTACCAAGAGACCCAGTACTTC.

The rearrangement links TRBV7-3 to TRBJ1-6; weak D call: TRBD1 (5 bases). The CDR3 spans 15 residues. The ends were cut back, 4 bases at V and 7 bases at J, with 14 bases in the middle. Germline V gene sequence: CDR1 SGHTA, CDR2 FQGTGA. CDR3 amino acids: CASSSGSGGNSPLHF. CDR3 nucleotides: TGTGCCAGCAGCTCCGGCTCCGGGGGGAATTCACCCCTCCACTTT. Filled out from reference TRBV7-3 and TRBJ1-6, the complete variable domain reads GAGVSQTPSNKVTEKGKYVELRCDPISGHTALYWYRQSLGQGPEFLIYFQGTGAADDSGLPNDRFFAVRPEGSVSTLKIQRTERGDSAVYLCASSSGSGGNSPLHFGNGTRLTVT.

This clonotype was seen only a few times. This chain connects TRBV5-5 to TRBJ2-5; 7 bases line up with TRBD2. Per the germline V gene, CDR1 is SGHKS and CDR2 is YYEKEE (reference sequence). The CDR3 spans 15 residues. After removal of 1 base from V and 2 bases from J, the junction contained 5 bases not matched to a gene. Written as DNA, the CDR3 is TGTGCCAGCAGCTTGAGCGGGGTTCGTCAAGAGACCCAGTACTTC. Protein sequence: CASSLSGVRQETQYF. Full variable domain (rest looked up from reference TRBV5-5 and TRBJ2-5): DAGVTQSPTHLIKTRGQQVTLRCSPISGHKSVSWYQQVLGQGPQFIFQYYEKEERGRGNFPDRFSARQFPNYSSELNVNALLLGDSALYLCASSLSGVRQETQYFGPGTRLLVL.

This clonotype was recorded once. The J gene is TRBJ1-2, the V gene TRBV12-3 or TRBV12-4, with 8 positions matching TRBD1. The CDR3 spans 12 residues. J gave up 12 bases and V 3 bases, and 6 bases lay outside the gene matches. The CDR3 DNA reads TGTGCCAGCAGTTTCGGACAGGGACGTCACACCTTC. Protein: CASSFGQGRHTF.

This clonotype appeared a few times. V usage is TRBV24-1 and J usage is TRBJ2-1, with no clear D. Germline loops: CDR1 KGHDR, CDR2 SFDVKD. V lost 4 bases and J lost 8, with 8 bases in between. There are 12 residues in the CDR3. This CDR3 is CATSDVYDEQFF. For the CDR3, the DNA is TGTGCCACCAGTGACGTCTATGATGAGCAGTTCTTC.

This chain joins TRBV20-1 and TRBJ2-7, with 10 nucleotides matching TRBD2. Germline CDR1 DFQATT, CDR2 SNEGSKA (reference sequence). J was trimmed by 3 bases and V by 3 bases; bases with no gene match: 8. The CDR3 is 15 amino acids. The CDR3 here is CSASVEREGYYEQYF. CDR3 coding DNA: TGCAGTGCTAGTGTAGAGCGGGAGGGTTACTACGAGCAGTACTTC.

The chain is built from TRBV5-1 and TRBJ2-1, with D possibly matching TRBD2 (7 bases). Trimming shortened V by 0 bases and J by 6 bases, and 16 bases separated the two germline ends. CDR3 length: 16 residues. From germline, CDR1 is SGHRS and CDR2 YFSETQ. The CDR3 bases are TGCGCCAGCAGCTTGGCCTTTTCGGGGGGCCGCAATGAGCAGTTCTTC. This gives the protein CASSLAFSGGRNEQFF.

This clonotype was observed a few times. The germline gene is not matched at one end of the junction; a read error may be the cause. V and J are TRBV30 and TRBJ2-5, with D perhaps being TRBD1 or TRBD2 (6 bases each). CDR1 GTSNPN and CDR2 SVGIG come from the germline V gene (reference sequence). The CDR3 runs to 12 residues. Here the CDR3 reads CAWSPLTGGSAF. In nucleotides, the CDR3 is TGTGCCTGGAGTCCACTGACCGGGGGCTCCGCGTTC.

This rearrangement joins TRBV4-1 to TRBJ1-2; possible D gene TRBD1, 6 bases. The CDR3 spans 15 residues. CDR1 is MGHRA and CDR2 is YSYEKL in the germline V gene. Deletions cut 1 base from V and 13 bases from J, with 22 bases between. This chain's CDR3 is CASSQGQVKIMASTF. CDR3 nucleotide sequence: TGCGCCAGCAGCCAAGGACAGGTTAAAATTATGGCTTCCACCTTC.